Shown below are 5 T cell receptor beta chains from a single sample sequenced in a study of blood T cell repertoires in COVID-19. Profiling relied on immunoSEQ multiplex PCR, and the TCRdb table lists in-frame clones only, not all of them. The data hold 26,000 or so clones, with 90% observed a single time. Sequencing was carried out using peripheral blood. All receptors derive from a human donor in a cohort sampled during active COVID-19.

The chain has TRBV5-1 and TRBJ2-1; TRBD2 agrees at 8 bases. The trim removed 4 bases at V and 8 bases at J, leaving 11 bases unmatched. Germline values: CDR1 SGHRS, CDR2 YFSETQ. The CDR3 extends over 15 amino acids. CDR3 sequence: CASSMLAGGLDEQFF. As DNA, the CDR3 is TGCGCCAGCAGCATGCTGGCGGGGGGCTTGGATGAGCAGTTCTTC. The variable domain in full, with the rest retrieved from reference TRBV5-1 and TRBJ2-1, is KAGVTQTPRYLIKTRGQQVTLSCSPISGHRSVSWYQQTPGQGLQFLFEYFSETQRNKGNFPGRFSGRQFSNSRSEMNVSTLELGDSALYLCASSMLAGGLDEQFFGPGTRLTVL.

The V gene is TRBV29-1, the J gene TRBJ1-2; tentatively, D is TRBD1 (6 bases). CDR3 length: 13 residues. Germline V gene sequence: CDR1 SQVTM, CDR2 ANQGSEA. Trimming cost V 3 bases and J 8 bases, with 16 bases left between them. The CDR3 reads CSVDDHRAEGYTF. The CDR3 nucleotides read TGCAGCGTTGACGATCACAGGGCAGAAGGCTACACCTTC.

This clone was recorded only once. V is TRBV6-2 or TRBV6-3 and J is TRBJ2-1, with D possibly being TRBD2 (5 bases). The CDR3 spans 14 residues. V was cut by 6 bases and J by 7 bases, with 16 bases left in between. Germline V gene data show CDR1 as MNHEY and CDR2 as SVGEGT. The CDR3 reads CASSPLLGRNEQFF. CDR3 DNA: TGTGCCAGCAGCCCCCTCCTGGGGAGAAATGAGCAGTTCTTC.

The rearrangement joins TRBV19 to TRBJ2-2; 11 bases fit TRBD2. The CDR3 sequence is 14 residues long. V shed 4 bases and J 7 bases; nucleotides not matched to a gene: 2. CDR1 and CDR2 from the germline V gene are LNHDA and SQIVND (reference sequence). In DNA form, the CDR3 reads TGTGCCAGTAGTACGACTAGCGGGGTCGGGGAGCTGTTTTTT. Amino acid sequence: CASSTTSGVGELFF.

The chain combines TRBV3-1 (or the pseudogene TRBV3-2) with TRBJ2-6; possibly TRBD2 for D (6 bases). Germline assignment: CDR1 LGHDT and CDR2 YNNKEL (reference sequence). This CDR3 spans 17 amino acids. V was trimmed by 0 bases and J by 2 bases, leaving 11 bases between them. The CDR3 is CASSQDLGGTGANVLTF. Written as DNA, the CDR3 is TGTGCCAGCAGCCAAGATCTGGGCGGGACTGGGGCCAACGTCCTGACTTTC.